This T cell receptor beta chain emerged from a study of radiation and T cells in renal cell carcinoma (dated by TCRdb to 2020 to 2021). Broadly, across the study: In total, 50 or so samples, comprising 26 tumors and some 27 peripheral blood samples, were subjected to TCR beta sequencing. A total of over 4 million unique CDR3 nucleotide sequences, encoding 2,500,000 or so unique CDR3 amino acid sequences, were found across all 50 or so samples. The final blood draw was performed at 4 weeks after radiation, at the same time as nephrectomy. Summary of the overall study and its limitations: The single-armed trial design could not address effects of radiation dose or scheduling on the TCR repertoire. No pretreatment tumor biopsies were available, so the baseline intratumoral presence of clonotypes could not be determined. Changes in the blood repertoire were not tracked past 4 weeks after treatment. In blood, the top tumor clonotypes increased from baseline to 2 weeks after radiation and then shrank by 4 weeks, which suggests a temporary expansion of tumor-resident clones.

The germline V gene specifies SGHDT as CDR1 and YYEEEE as CDR2. From the cysteine up to the phenylalanine, the CDR3 has a length of 12 residues. Of the read, only the CDR3 DNA is kept; its 36 bases are in frame from base 1. Relative to germline, V is 0 bases shorter and J is 8 bases shorter, with 8 bases between their ends. Regarding this clone: Its specific antigen is unknown. No much larger clonotype is one base removed from it; base qualities were not supplied.

TCR beta libraries were generated from genomic DNA with the immunoSEQ kit, following the manufacturer's recommendations. To prepare libraries, a first multiplex PCR with proprietary primers was run, followed by a second PCR that added unique barcodes, and a bead cleanup was done after each round. Each sample batch included a kit-provided positive control reaction and a negative control reaction. The final libraries were assessed on an Agilent 4200 TapeStation D1000 ScreenTape, pooled by volume, and quantified by qPCR. Sequencing was performed on an Illumina NextSeq500 using a MidOutput 150-cycle cartridge, with 156 Read1 cycles, 15 Index1 cycles, and the kit custom primers. The pooled library was loaded at around 0.98 pM, with a roughly 20% PhiX control spiked in. The original methods were these. Vendor-processed data were analyzed in R, with a clonotype defined as all T cells sharing the same CDR3 nucleotide sequence. For clone abundance analyses, frequencies were normalized to the 10,000 most abundant clones in each sample. Public T cell clones, which averaged fewer than five per sample, were removed prior to analysis. Tumor-enriched and baseline blood-enriched clonotypes were defined by at least a 32-fold difference in abundance between compartments. A beta-binomial differential abundance model was applied to find clonotypes that expanded or contracted between blood time points. Tumor-blood repertoire similarity was measured with the Baroni-Urbani and Buser coefficient, and group comparisons used two-tailed Wilcoxon tests in R. The table comes from immuneACCESS by way of TCRdb, which keeps in-frame sequences with V and J called. Part of the clones is missing from these tables; in studies checked, under half for an unresolved V gene and the rest for unknown reasons. Clone size and V and J calls were adopted from that table, with D and trimming inferred from the DNA. The sample has about 43,000 clones on record, about 84% of them singletons. The top ten constitute 27% of the sample.

The sample's time point label, in plain terms: blood 4 weeks post-SBRT, at nephrectomy. Reading the label with the study, this specimen's treatment or condition is: 15 Gy SBRT to primary tumor, nephrectomy 4 weeks later. Samples were obtained from a clinical trial, in which 15 Gy stereotactic body radiation therapy was delivered to primary renal cell carcinomas and nephrectomy was performed 4 weeks later. Serial peripheral blood from radiation-treated patients was sampled at baseline, 2 weeks and 4 weeks after SBRT to track tumor-enriched clonotypes. Every patient's renal cell carcinoma showed clear cell pathology. Genomic DNA for TCR sequencing was prepared using the QIAamp DNA Blood Mini Kit (Qiagen). Samples were included in the analyses only if all quality control checks were passed.

The clonotype was recovered from a woman between 65 and 79 years old with renal cell carcinoma. Recombination connected TRBV5-6 to TRBJ1-1; the D region possibly corresponds to TRBD1 (5 bases align). Sequencing was performed on blood, taken from a patient whose treatment included radiotherapy and nephrectomy. Read as DNA, the sequence is TGTGCCAGCAGCTTGGGGCAGGGAGAAGCTTTCTTT. Translated, this gives CASSLGQGEAFF.